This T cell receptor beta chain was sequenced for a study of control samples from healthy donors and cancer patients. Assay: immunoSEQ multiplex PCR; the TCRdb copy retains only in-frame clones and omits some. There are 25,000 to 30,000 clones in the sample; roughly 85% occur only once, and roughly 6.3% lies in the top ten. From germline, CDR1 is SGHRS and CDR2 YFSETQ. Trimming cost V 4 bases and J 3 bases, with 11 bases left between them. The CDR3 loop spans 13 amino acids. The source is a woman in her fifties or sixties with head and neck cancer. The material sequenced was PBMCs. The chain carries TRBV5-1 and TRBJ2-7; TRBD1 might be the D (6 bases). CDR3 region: CASSTDSHYEQYF. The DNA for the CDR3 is TGCGCCAGCAGCACGGACAGCCACTACGAGCAGTACTTC.